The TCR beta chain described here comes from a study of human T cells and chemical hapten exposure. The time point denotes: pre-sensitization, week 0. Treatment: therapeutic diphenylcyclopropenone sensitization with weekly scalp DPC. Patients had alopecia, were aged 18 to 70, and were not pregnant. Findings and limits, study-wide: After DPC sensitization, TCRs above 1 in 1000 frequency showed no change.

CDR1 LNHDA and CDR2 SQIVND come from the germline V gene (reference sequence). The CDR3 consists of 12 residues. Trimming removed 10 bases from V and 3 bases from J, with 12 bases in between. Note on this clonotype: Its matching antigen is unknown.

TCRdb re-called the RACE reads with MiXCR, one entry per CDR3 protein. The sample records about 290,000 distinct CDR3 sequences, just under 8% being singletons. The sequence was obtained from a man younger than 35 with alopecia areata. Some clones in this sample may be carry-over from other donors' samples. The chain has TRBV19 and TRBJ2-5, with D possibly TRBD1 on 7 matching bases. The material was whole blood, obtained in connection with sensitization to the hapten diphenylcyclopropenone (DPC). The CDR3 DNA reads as TGTGCCACCGGCGGGACAGAAGAGACCCAGTACTTC. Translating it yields CATGGTEETQYF.